This T cell receptor (beta chain) is from a study of blood T cell repertoires in COVID-19 (dated by TCRdb to the early 2020s). About the investigation overall: Collaborator samples came from the United States, Italy and Spain and covered acute and convalescent phases of COVID-19. The repertoires were made available in a free public database intended to serve as a resource for research on the immune response to SARS-CoV-2. The dataset comprised deeply sampled blood TCRbeta repertoires from subjects exposed to, actively infected with, or recovered from COVID-19. Where available, HLA class I and class II types were taken from metadata supplied by the sample provider and were not determined by assay-based typing. A de-identified subject ID, COVID-19 status, age in years and sex were almost always included in the sample metadata. The material from the prospective study consisted of cDNA or gDNA derived from T cells, B-cell-depleted T cells, or PBMCs. The samples were drawn from two sources: the first 160 participants of the ongoing ImmuneRACE study, and 950 to 1,500 subjects contributed by 6 global collaborators. Results the study describes overall, beyond this receptor: How much clinical and demographic metadata was included differed by source and by participant, and the metadata was provided uncurated.

The collaborating institutions used their own protocols to collect whole blood in K2EDTA tubes. For TCRbeta analysis, collaborators shipped samples in one of three forms: frozen whole blood, isolated PBMCs, or DNA extracted from either of those sample types. TCRbeta CDR3 regions were amplified from genomic DNA by means of the immunoSEQ Assay, a bias-controlled multiplex PCR. The original methods were these. The number of nucleated cells in each sample was estimated by amplification of reference gene primers within the assay. Sequence reads were collapsed and filtered to measure the absolute abundance of every unique TCRbeta CDR3 rearrangement. For each sample, productive Simpson clonality was calculated as the square root of Simpson's diversity index over productive rearrangements. Entries here come from immuneACCESS through TCRdb and include only in-frame sequences with V and J called. Some clones fail to appear in such tables; in the studies checked, an unresolved V gene covers under half of the shortfall, and the cause of the remainder is unknown. V and J calls and clone size are copied from that table; D and trimming were computed from the DNA. This sample lists approximately 60,000 clones; roughly 83% were detected once. About 15% of the sample lies in the top ten.

The V end gives up 5 bases and the J end 3 bases, leaving 6 bases in the junction not matched to a gene. The CDR3 has 15 amino acids, counting the end cysteine and phenylalanine. Of all the DNA, just the CDR3 is kept, 45 bases in frame from base 1. According to the germline V gene, CDR1 reads MNHEY and CDR2 reads SVGAGI. This clone is a singleton in its sample. The clone's antigen remains unknown. Base qualities are not provided; no much larger clone lies one nucleotide away. Sequencing used peripheral blood. The V and J segments used are TRBV6-5 and TRBJ2-2; 7 central nucleotides agree with TRBD1. This clonotype originated in a man between 65 and 85 years old with active COVID-19. The nucleotide sequence reads as follows: TGTGCCAGCAGTATCCGGGACAGATACACCGGGGAGCTGTTTTTT. Its translation is CASSIRDRYTGELFF.